This TCR beta chain was observed in a study of glioma-infiltrating T cells. This clonotype was seen a handful of times. A much more abundant neighbour one base away suggests this may be a read error. Amplification of TCR alpha and beta CDR3 regions from RNA used iRepertoire nested multiplex PCR. MiXCR was run by TCRdb on the multiplex PCR reads, yielding one entry per CDR3 protein. The repertoire has fewer than 500,000 distinct CDR3 sequences, 41% of them found once; the top ten carry around 11%. Germline lookup yields CDR1 MNHNS and CDR2 SASEGT. This CDR3 comprises 12 residues. The V gene lost 8 bases and the J gene lost 2 bases, with 9 bases spanning the gap.

The TCR sequence derives from a human donor with low-grade glioma or glioblastoma, undergoing nonglioma brain surgery, or in good health (not recorded which). The chain has TRBV6-1 and TRBJ2-5; no clear D gene. Sequencing was carried out using glioma tissue, nonneoplastic brain tissue, or PBMCs (not recorded which). CDR3 amino acids: CASGTIQETQYF. The CDR3 region has the DNA TGTGCCAGCGGTACAATTCAAGAGACCCAGTACTTC.